These 4 T cell receptor beta chains originate from one sample sequenced in a study of blood T cell repertoires in COVID-19. The data were produced by immunoSEQ multiplex PCR, yet TCRdb's version contains in-frame clones alone and is incomplete. The sample records roughly 190,000 clones, about 87% being singletons. The specimen sequenced was peripheral blood. The source of these receptors is a man aged 18 to 29 with active or convalescent COVID-19.

The chain uses TRBV5-1 and TRBJ1-2; 8 bases map to TRBD1. J was trimmed by 6 bases and V by 4 bases; bases with no gene match: 8. There are 14 residues in the CDR3. From germline, CDR1 is SGHRS and CDR2 YFSETQ. The CDR3 DNA is TGCGCCAGCAGCACCGGACAGGGTGTGGATGGCTACACCTTC. This gives the protein CASSTGQGVDGYTF.

This chain connects TRBV28 to TRBJ1-2; 10 nucleotides align to TRBD1. The CDR3 loop spans 14 amino acids. Germline V gene lookup returns CDR1 MDHEN and CDR2 SYDVKM. With V trimmed by 4 bases and J by 14 bases, 13 bases remained unmatched. The DNA for the CDR3 is TGTGCCAGCAGTTCGACCGGGACAGGGGTTTCCTCGACCTTC. It translates to CASSSTGTGVSSTF.

V gene TRBV7-9 combines with J gene TRBJ1-1; D not certain. The germline V gene encodes CDR1 SEHNR and CDR2 FQNEAQ (reference sequence). This CDR3 is built from 13 residues. V was shortened by 2 bases and J by 6 bases, with 10 bases between the two germline ends. CDR3 residues: CASSLYEGAEAFF. The CDR3 DNA reads TGTGCCAGCAGCTTATATGAGGGAGCTGAAGCTTTCTTT.

The CDR3 sequence: CASSRTGDYGYTF. CDR3 in DNA: TGCGCCAGCAGCCGAACAGGGGACTATGGCTACACCTTC. J is TRBJ1-2 and V is TRBV5-1; TRBD1 matches 7 bases. J gave up 3 bases and V 4 bases, and 3 bases lay outside the gene matches. The CDR3 runs 13 residues. CDR1 and CDR2 (germline): SGHRS, YFSETQ.